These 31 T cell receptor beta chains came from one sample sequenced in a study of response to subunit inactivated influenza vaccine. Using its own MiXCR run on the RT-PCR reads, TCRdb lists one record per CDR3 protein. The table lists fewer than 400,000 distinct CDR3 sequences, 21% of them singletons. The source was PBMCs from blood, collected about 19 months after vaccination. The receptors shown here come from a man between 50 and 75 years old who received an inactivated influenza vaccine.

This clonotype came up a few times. CDR3 residues: CSVADRGQETQYF. The CDR3 DNA follows: TGCAGCGTGGCGGACAGGGGCCAAGAGACCCAGTACTTC. The V call is TRBV29-1, the J call TRBJ2-5; 9 bases map to TRBD1. The junction had 3 bases not matched to a gene; V was cut back by 6 bases and J by 1 base. The CDR3 is 13 residues long. From germline, CDR1 is SQVTM and CDR2 ANQGSEA. The variable domain in full, completed from reference TRBV29-1 and TRBJ2-5, reads SAVISQKPSRDICQRGTSLTIQCQVDSQVTMMFWYRQQPGQSLTLIATANQGSEATYESGFVIDKFPISRPNLTFSTLTVSNMSPEDSSIYLCSVADRGQETQYFGPGTRLLVL.

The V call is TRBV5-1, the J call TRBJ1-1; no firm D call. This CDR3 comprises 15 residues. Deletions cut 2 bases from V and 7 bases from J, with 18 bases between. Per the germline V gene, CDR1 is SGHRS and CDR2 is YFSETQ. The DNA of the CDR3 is TGCGCCAGCAGCTTTATTCCGGACTCTGAGGGTGAAGCTTTCTTT. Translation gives CASSFIPDSEGEAFF.

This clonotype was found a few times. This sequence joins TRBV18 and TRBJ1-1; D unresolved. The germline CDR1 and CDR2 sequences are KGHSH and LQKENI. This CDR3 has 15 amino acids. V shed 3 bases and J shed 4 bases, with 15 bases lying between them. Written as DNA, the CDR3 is TGTGCCAGCTCACCCCTGGGGTGGGGAAGCACTGAAGCTTTCTTT. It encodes CASSPLGWGSTEAFF.

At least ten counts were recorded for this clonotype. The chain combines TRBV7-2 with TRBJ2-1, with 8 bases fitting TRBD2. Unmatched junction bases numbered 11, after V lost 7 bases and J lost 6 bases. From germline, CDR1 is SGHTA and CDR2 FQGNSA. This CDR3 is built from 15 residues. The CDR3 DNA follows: TGTGCCAGCACCTTTACCGGGACTAGTACCAATGAGCAGTTCTTC. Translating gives CASTFTGTSTNEQFF. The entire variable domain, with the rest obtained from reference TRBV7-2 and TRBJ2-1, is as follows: GAGVSQSPSNKVTEKGKDVELRCDPISGHTALYWYRQSLGQGLEFLIYFQGNSAPDKSGLPSDRFSAERTGGSVSTLTIQRTQQEDSAVYLCASTFTGTSTNEQFFGPGTRLTVL.

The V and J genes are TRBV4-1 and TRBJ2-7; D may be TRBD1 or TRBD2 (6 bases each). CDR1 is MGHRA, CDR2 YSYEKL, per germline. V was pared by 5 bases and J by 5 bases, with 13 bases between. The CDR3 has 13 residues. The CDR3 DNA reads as TGCGCCAGCAGCTATGAGGGGGGCCACGAGCAGTACTTC. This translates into CASSYEGGHEQYF.

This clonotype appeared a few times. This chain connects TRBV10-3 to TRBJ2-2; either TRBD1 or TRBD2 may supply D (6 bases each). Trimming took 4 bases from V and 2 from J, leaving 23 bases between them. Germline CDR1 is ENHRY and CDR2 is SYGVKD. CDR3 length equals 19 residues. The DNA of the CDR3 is TGTGCCATCAGTGGGGAGGTTGGGGGCCAAAACGTAAACACCGGGGAGCTGTTTTTT. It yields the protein CAISGEVGGQNVNTGELFF.

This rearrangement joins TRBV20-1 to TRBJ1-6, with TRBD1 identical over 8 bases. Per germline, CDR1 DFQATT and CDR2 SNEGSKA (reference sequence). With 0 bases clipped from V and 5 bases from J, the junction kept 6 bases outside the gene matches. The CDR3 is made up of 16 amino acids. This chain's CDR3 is CSARDPRQGNNSPLHF. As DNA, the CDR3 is TGCAGTGCTAGAGACCCTAGACAGGGGAATAATTCACCCCTCCACTTT.

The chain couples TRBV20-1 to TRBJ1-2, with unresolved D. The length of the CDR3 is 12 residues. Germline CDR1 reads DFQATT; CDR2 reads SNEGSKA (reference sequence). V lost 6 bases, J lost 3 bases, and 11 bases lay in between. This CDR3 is CSAESDYYGYTF. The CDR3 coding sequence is TGCAGTGCAGAATCGGACTACTATGGCTACACCTTC.

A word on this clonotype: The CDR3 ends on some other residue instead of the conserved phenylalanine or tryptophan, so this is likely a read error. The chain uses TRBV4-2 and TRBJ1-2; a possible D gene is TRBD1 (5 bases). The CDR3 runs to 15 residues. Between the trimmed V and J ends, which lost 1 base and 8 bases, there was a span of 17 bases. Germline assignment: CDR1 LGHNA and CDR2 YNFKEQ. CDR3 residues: CASSQGAGTSLGYTS. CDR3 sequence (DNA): TGTGCCAGCAGCCAAGGAGCAGGGACTTCCCTCGGCTACACCTCC.

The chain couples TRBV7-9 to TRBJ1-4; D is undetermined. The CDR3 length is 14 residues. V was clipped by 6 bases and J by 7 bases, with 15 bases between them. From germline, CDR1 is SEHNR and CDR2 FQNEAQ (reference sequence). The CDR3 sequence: CASRSLDDGEKLFF. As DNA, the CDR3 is TGTGCCAGCAGATCCTTGGATGACGGTGAAAAACTGTTTTTT.

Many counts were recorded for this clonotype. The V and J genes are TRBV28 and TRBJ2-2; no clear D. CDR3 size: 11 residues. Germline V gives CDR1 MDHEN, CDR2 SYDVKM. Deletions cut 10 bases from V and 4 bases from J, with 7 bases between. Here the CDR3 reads CATTGTGELFF. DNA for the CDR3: TGTGCCACCACGGGCACCGGGGAGCTGTTTTTT.

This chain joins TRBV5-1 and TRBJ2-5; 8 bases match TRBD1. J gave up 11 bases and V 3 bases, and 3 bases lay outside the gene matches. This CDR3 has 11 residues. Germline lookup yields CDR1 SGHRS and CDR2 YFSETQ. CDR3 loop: CASSSRDRQYF. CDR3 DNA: TGCGCCAGCAGCTCCCGGGACAGGCAGTACTTC.

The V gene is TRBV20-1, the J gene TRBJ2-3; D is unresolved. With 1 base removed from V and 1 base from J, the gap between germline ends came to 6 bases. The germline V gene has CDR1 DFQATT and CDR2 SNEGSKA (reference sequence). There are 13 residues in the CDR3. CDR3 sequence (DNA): TGCAGTGCTAGAGGCTGGGGCACAGATACGCAGTATTTT. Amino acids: CSARGWGTDTQYF.

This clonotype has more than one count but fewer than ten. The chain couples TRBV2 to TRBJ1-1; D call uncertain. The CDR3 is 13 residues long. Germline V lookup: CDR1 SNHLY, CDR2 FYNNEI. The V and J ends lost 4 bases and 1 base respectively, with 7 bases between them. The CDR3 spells CASSVNRNTEAFF. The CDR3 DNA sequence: TGTGCCAGCAGTGTCAACAGGAACACTGAAGCTTTCTTT.

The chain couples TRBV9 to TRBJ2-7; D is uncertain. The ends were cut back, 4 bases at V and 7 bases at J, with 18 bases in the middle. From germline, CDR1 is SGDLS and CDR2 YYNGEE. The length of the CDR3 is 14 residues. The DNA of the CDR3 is TGTGCCAGCAGCCCCTCGTTTAGGCGTCCAGAGCAGTACTTC. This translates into CASSPSFRRPEQYF. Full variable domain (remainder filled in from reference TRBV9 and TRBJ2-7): DSGVTQTPKHLITATGQRVTLRCSPRSGDLSVYWYQQSLDQGLQFLIQYYNGEERAKGNILERFSAQQFPDLHSELNLSSLELGDSALYFCASSPSFRRPEQYFGPGTRLTVT.

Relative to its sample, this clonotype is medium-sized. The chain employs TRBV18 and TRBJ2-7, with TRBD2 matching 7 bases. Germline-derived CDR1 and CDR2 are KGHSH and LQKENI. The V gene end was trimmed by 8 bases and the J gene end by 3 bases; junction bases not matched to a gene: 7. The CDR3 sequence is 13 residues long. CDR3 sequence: CASSPAGSYEQYF. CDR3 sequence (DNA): TGTGCCAGCAGTCCAGCGGGAAGCTACGAGCAGTACTTC.

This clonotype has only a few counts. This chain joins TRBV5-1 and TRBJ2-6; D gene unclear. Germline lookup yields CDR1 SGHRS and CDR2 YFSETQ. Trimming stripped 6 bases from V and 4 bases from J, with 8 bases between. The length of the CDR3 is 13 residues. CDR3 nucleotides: TGCGCCAGCAAGGACGGAGGGGCCAACGTCCTGACTTTC. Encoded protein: CASKDGGANVLTF.

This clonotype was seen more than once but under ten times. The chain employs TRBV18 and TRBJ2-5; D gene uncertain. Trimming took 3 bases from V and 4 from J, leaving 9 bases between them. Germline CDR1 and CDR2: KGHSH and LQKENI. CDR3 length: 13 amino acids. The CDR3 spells CASSPPEGETQYF. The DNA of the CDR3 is TGTGCCAGCTCACCTCCGGAAGGAGAGACCCAGTACTTC.

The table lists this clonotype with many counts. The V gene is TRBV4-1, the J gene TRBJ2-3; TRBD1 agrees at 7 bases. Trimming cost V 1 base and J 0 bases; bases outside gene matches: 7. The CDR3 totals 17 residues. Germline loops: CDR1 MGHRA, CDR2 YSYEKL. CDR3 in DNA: TGCGCCAGCAGCCAAGCCCCTACAGGGGCCAGCACAGATACGCAGTATTTT. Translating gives CASSQAPTGASTDTQYF.

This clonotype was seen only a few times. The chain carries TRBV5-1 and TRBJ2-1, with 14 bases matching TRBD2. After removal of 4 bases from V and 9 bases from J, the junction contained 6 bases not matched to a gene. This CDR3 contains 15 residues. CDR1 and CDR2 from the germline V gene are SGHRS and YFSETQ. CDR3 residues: CASSPGLAGAGEQFF. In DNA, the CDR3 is TGCGCCAGCAGCCCGGGACTAGCGGGAGCAGGTGAGCAGTTCTTC.

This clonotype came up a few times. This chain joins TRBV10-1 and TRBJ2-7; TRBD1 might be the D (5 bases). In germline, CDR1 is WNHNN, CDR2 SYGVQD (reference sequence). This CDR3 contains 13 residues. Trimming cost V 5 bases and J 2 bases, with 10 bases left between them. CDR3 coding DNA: TGCGCCAGCAGTCCACAGGTTACCTACGAGCAGTACTTC. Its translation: CASSPQVTYEQYF.

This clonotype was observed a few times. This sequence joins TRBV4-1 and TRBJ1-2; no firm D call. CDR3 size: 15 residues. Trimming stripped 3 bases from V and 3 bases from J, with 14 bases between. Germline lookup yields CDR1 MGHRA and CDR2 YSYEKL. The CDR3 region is CASSHLGRLDYGYTF. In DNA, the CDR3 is TGCGCCAGCAGCCATCTCGGACGCCTAGACTATGGCTACACCTTC.

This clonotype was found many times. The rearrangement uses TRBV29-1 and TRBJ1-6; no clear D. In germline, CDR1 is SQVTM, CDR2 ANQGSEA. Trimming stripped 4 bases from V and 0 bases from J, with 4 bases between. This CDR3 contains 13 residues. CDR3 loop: CSVGDSYNSPLHF. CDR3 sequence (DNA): TGCAGCGTTGGGGACTCCTATAATTCACCCCTCCACTTT.

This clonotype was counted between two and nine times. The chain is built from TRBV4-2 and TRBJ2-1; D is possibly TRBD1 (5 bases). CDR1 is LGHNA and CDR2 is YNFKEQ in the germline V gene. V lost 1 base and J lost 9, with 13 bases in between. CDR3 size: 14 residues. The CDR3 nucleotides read TGTGCCAGCAGCCAAGGGAGCCAGGGTGGTGAGCAGTTCTTC. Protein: CASSQGSQGGEQFF.

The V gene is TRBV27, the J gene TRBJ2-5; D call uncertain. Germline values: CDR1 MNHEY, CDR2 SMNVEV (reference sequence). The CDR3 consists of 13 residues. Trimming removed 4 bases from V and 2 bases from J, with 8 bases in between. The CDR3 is CASSSTVQETQYF. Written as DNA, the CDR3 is TGTGCCAGCAGTTCCACAGTTCAAGAGACCCAGTACTTC.

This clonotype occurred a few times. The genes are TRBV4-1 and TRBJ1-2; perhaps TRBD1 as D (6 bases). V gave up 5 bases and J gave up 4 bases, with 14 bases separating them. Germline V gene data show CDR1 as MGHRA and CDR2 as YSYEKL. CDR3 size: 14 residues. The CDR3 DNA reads TGCGCCAGCAGCTCCCGAGGGGGGGGCTATGGCTACACCTTC. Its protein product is CASSSRGGGYGYTF.

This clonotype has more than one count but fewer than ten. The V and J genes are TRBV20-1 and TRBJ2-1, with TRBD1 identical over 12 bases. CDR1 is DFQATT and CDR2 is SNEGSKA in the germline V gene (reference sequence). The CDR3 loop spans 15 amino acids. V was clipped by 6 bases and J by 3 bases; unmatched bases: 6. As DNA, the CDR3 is TGCAGTGCAACCGGGACAGGGGGCTACTACAATGAGCAGTTCTTC. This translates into CSATGTGGYYNEQFF.

The CDR3 loop is CASSVSGLAAYEQYF. The CDR3 DNA reads TGTGCCAGCAGCGTATCGGGACTAGCTGCCTACGAGCAGTACTTC. This chain joins TRBV9 and TRBJ2-7, with TRBD2 identical over 9 bases. V shed 1 base and J 2 bases; nucleotides not matched to a gene: 4. The CDR3 is 15 residues long. The germline CDR1 and CDR2 sequences are SGDLS and YYNGEE.

CDR3 loop: CSGSGIGNEQFF. CDR3 coding DNA: TGCAGCGGGAGCGGGATCGGCAATGAGCAGTTCTTC. The chain has TRBV29-1 and TRBJ2-1; 7 bases match TRBD2. Germline V gene sequence: CDR1 SQVTM, CDR2 ANQGSEA. The CDR3 consists of 12 residues. V lost 7 bases and J lost 6; bases outside the gene matches: 6.

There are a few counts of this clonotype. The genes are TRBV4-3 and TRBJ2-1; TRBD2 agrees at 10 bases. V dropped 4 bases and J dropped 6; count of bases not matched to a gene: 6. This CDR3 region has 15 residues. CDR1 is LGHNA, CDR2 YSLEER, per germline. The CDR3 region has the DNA TGCGCCAGCAGCCTGGCAGCGGGAGGGATCAATGAGCAGTTCTTC. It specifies CASSLAAGGINEQFF.

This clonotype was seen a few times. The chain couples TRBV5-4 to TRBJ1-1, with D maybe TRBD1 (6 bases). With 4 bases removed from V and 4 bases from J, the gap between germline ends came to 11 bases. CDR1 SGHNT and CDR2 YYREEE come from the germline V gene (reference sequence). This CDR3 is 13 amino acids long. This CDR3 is CASSRGGGTEAFF. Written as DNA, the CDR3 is TGTGCCAGCAGCAGAGGGGGGGGCACTGAAGCTTTCTTT.